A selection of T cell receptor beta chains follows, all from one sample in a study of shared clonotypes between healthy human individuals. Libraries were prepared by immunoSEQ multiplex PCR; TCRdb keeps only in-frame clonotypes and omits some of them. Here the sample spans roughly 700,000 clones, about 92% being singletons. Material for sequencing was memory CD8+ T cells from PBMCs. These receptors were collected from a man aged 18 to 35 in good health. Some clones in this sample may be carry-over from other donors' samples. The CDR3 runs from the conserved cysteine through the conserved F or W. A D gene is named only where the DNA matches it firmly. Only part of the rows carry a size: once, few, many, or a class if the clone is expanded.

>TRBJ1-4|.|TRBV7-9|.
CASSSRRASATNEKLFF
TGTGCCAGCAGCTCTCGGAGGGCCAGTGCAACTAATGAAAAACTGTTTTTT
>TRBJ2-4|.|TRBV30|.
CAWSVGARGAKNIQYF
TGTGCCTGGAGTGTAGGGGCTAGAGGGGCCAAAAACATTCAGTACTTC
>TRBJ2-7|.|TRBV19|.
CASSINSYEQYF
TGTGCCAGTAGTATAAATTCCTACGAGCAGTACTTC
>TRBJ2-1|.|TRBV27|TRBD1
CASRTGGANNEQFF
TGTGCCAGCAGAACAGGGGGCGCGAATAATGAGCAGTTCTTC
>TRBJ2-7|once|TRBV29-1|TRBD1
CSVRTGRAYEQYF
TGCAGCGTCCGGACAGGGAGAGCCTACGAGCAGTACTTC
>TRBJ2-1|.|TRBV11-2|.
CASSLDSPTGLYNEQFF
TGTGCCAGCAGCTTAGATTCCCCCACCGGCCTCTACAATGAGCAGTTCTTC
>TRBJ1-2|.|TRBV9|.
CASGLLQDPSPYGYTF
TGTGCCAGCGGTCTTTTACAGGACCCCTCCCCCTATGGCTACACCTTC
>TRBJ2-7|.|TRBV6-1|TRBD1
CASSEWTGSYEQYF
TGTGCCAGCAGTGAGTGGACAGGTTCCTACGAGCAGTACTTC
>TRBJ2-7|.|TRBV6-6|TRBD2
CASRSLSGMDFYEQYF
TGTGCCAGCAGATCGCTTAGCGGGATGGATTTCTACGAGCAGTACTTC
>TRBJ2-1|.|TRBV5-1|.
CASSWPEDFDYSYNEQFF
TGCGCCAGCAGCTGGCCGGAAGACTTCGATTACTCCTACAATGAGCAGTTCTTC
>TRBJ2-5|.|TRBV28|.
CASGPRAGEETQYF
TGTGCCAGCGGCCCGCGGGCCGGTGAGGAGACCCAGTACTTC
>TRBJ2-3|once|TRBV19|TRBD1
CASSIRDRVGDTQYF
TGTGCCAGTAGTATCCGGGACAGGGTCGGGGATACGCAGTATTTT
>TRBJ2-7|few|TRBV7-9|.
CASSSRGSSSYEQYF
TGTGCCAGCAGCTCCCGGGGGTCGAGCTCCTACGAGCAGTACTTC
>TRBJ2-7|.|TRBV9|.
CASSVAIGSPTYEQYF
TGTGCCAGCAGCGTAGCTATAGGGAGCCCCACCTACGAGCAGTACTTC
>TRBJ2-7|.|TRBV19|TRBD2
CASSDQRESGYEQYF
TGTGCCAGTAGCGACCAGCGGGAGTCGGGCTACGAGCAGTACTTC
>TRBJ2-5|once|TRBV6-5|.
CASSYLGLQETQYF
TGTGCCAGCAGTTACCTAGGGCTTCAAGAGACCCAGTACTTC